This is a list of T cell receptor beta chains from one sample in a study of blood T cells in healthy people across ages. TCRdb re-analysed the 5' RACE reads in MiXCR, keeping a single row per CDR3 protein. The sample consists of hundreds of thousands of distinct CDR3 sequences, approximately 50% of them appearing once. Source material: blood. Source of these receptors: a woman aged 55-69 years in good health. Each CDR3 is given with its conserved first and last residue. The D gene is left open where the match is weak. Where a row states a size, it is once, few, many or the class of an expanded clone; other rows omit it.

J: TRBJ2-5; size: few; V: TRBV10-3; D: -; length: 13; CDR3: CAISWTSQETQYF; DNA: TGTGCCATCAGTTGGACTTCGCAAGAGACCCAGTACTTC
J: TRBJ2-7; size: few; V: TRBV20-1; D: -; length: 15; CDR3: CSATNPGASSYEQYF; DNA: TGCAGTGCTACTAACCCCGGGGCCAGCTCCTACGAGCAGTACTTC
J: TRBJ2-3; size: -; V: TRBV5-1; D: -; length: 13; CDR3: CASSRTGMDTQYF; DNA: TGCGCCAGCAGCCGGACCGGGATGGATACGCAGTATTTT
J: TRBJ2-7; size: -; V: TRBV5-1; D: TRBD2; length: 13; CDR3: CASRTSGNHEQYF; DNA: TGCGCCAGCAGGACTAGCGGGAACCACGAGCAGTACTTC
J: TRBJ2-1; size: once; V: TRBV2; D: TRBD2; length: 15; CDR3: CASSTRGSGRYEQFF; DNA: TGTGCCAGCAGTACTAGGGGTAGCGGGAGGTATGAGCAGTTCTTC
J: TRBJ1-1; size: few; V: TRBV5-1; D: TRBD1; length: 15; CDR3: CASSGPGQGDTEAFF; DNA: TGCGCCAGCAGCGGACCGGGACAGGGAGATACTGAAGCTTTCTTT
J: TRBJ1-2; size: -; V: TRBV7-2; D: -; length: 15; CDR3: CASSLAPGASYGYTF; DNA: TGTGCCAGCAGCTTAGCCCCGGGGGCCAGCTATGGCTACACCTTC
J: TRBJ2-7; size: few; V: TRBV7-2; D: -; length: 14; CDR3: CASSLGDRPYEQYF; DNA: TGTGCCAGCAGCTTAGGGGACCGACCCTACGAGCAGTACTTC
J: TRBJ2-1; size: -; V: TRBV15; D: TRBD2; length: 17; CDR3: CATSRDRGAGNYNEQFF; DNA: TGTGCCACCAGCAGAGATAGGGGAGCGGGAAACTACAATGAGCAGTTCTTC
J: TRBJ1-6; size: few; V: TRBV27; D: -; length: 17; CDR3: CASSLSWGSSYNSPLHF; DNA: TGTGCCAGCAGTTTATCTTGGGGGAGCTCCTATAATTCACCCCTCCACTTT
J: TRBJ2-7; size: many; V: TRBV6-2/TRBV6-3; D: TRBD2; length: 16; CDR3: CASRPTSGISSSEQYF; DNA: TGTGCCAGCAGACCGACTAGCGGGATCTCTTCGTCGGAGCAGTACTTC
J: TRBJ2-1; size: -; V: TRBV24-1; D: TRBD1; length: 13; CDR3: CATSDGTGSKQFF; DNA: TGTGCCACCAGTGATGGGACAGGGAGTAAGCAGTTCTTC
J: TRBJ2-7; size: few; V: TRBV2; D: TRBD2; length: 15; CDR3: CASSEGGLASVEQYF; DNA: TGTGCCAGCAGTGAAGGGGGACTAGCTTCGGTCGAGCAGTACTTC
J: TRBJ2-7; size: -; V: TRBV30; D: TRBD2; length: 14; CDR3: CAWSLAGAGLEQYF; DNA: TGTGCCTGGAGTCTAGCGGGAGCCGGCCTCGAGCAGTACTTC
J: TRBJ2-1; size: few; V: TRBV7-2; D: TRBD2; length: 16; CDR3: CASSYPGLATSNEQFF; DNA: TGTGCCAGCAGCTATCCGGGACTAGCCACCTCCAATGAGCAGTTCTTC
J: TRBJ2-2; size: -; V: TRBV24-1; D: TRBD2; length: 15; CDR3: CATSDPGGDTGELFF; DNA: TGTGCCACCAGTGACCCGGGGGGTGACACCGGGGAGCTGTTTTTT
J: TRBJ2-5; size: few; V: TRBV20-1; D: -; length: 14; CDR3: CSALGPKMGETQYF; DNA: TGCAGTGCCCTGGGACCTAAGATGGGGGAGACCCAGTACTTC
J: TRBJ2-7; size: many; V: TRBV3-1; D: -; length: 13; CDR3: CASSRQANYEQYF; DNA: TGTGCCAGCAGTAGACAGGCGAACTACGAGCAGTACTTC
J: TRBJ1-1; size: -; V: TRBV18; D: -; length: 14; CDR3: CASSLYGENTEAFF; DNA: TGTGCCAGCTCACTCTACGGGGAGAACACTGAAGCTTTCTTT
J: TRBJ2-7; size: -; V: TRBV20-1; D: -; length: 15; CDR3: CSASPGRRSSYEQYF; DNA: TGCAGTGCTAGCCCCGGCAGAAGGAGCTCCTACGAGCAGTACTTC
J: TRBJ2-7; size: -; V: TRBV6-2/TRBV6-3; D: -; length: 14; CDR3: CASSYTTLTYEQYF; DNA: TGTGCCAGCAGTTACACAACCCTCACCTACGAGCAGTACTTC
J: TRBJ2-5; size: -; V: TRBV7-9; D: TRBD2; length: 18; CDR3: CVSSHRTSGETLQETQYF; DNA: TGTGTCAGCAGCCACAGGACTAGCGGAGAGACTTTACAAGAGACCCAGTACTTC
J: TRBJ2-3; size: -; V: TRBV6-2/TRBV6-3; D: -; length: 15; CDR3: CASSYIGDREDTQYF; DNA: TGTGCCAGCAGTTACATTGGAGATCGAGAAGATACGCAGTATTTT
J: TRBJ2-1; size: few; V: TRBV20-1; D: -; length: 17; CDR3: CSARDPRRVGSYNGQFF; DNA: TGCAGTGCTAGAGACCCAAGGCGGGTCGGGTCCTACAATGGGCAGTTCTTC
J: TRBJ2-7; size: -; V: TRBV5-1; D: -; length: 14; CDR3: CASSPGGQGGEQYF; DNA: TGCGCCAGCAGCCCGGGGGGCCAAGGCGGCGAGCAGTACTTC
J: TRBJ2-1; size: -; V: TRBV9; D: TRBD1; length: 12; CDR3: CASSVSTGTQFF; DNA: TGTGCCAGCAGCGTGTCGACAGGGACACAGTTCTTC
J: TRBJ2-5; size: few; V: TRBV7-3; D: TRBD1; length: 15; CDR3: CASSFGDRGLETQYF; DNA: TGTGCCAGCAGCTTTGGTGACAGGGGGCTGGAGACCCAGTACTTC
J: TRBJ2-7; size: -; V: TRBV6-1; D: -; length: 15; CDR3: CASRAADSISYEQYF; DNA: TGTGCCAGCAGAGCAGCTGACAGTATCTCCTACGAGCAGTACTTC
J: TRBJ2-7; size: once; V: TRBV9; D: -; length: 14; CDR3: CASSIREGDYEQYF; DNA: TGTGCCAGCAGCATAAGGGAAGGGGACTACGAGCAGTACTTC
J: TRBJ2-7; size: -; V: TRBV20-1; D: TRBD1; length: 14; CDR3: CSVTGQDTIYEQYF; DNA: TGCAGTGTTACTGGACAGGATACTATCTACGAGCAGTACTTC
J: TRBJ2-6; size: -; V: TRBV7-8; D: -; length: 17; CDR3: CASSTRMVNTGANVLTF; DNA: TGTGCCAGTAGCACCCGAATGGTGAATACTGGGGCCAACGTCCTGACTTTC
J: TRBJ2-1; size: -; V: TRBV6-5; D: -; length: 14; CDR3: CASSSVAGYNEQFF; DNA: TGTGCCAGCAGTTCCGTGGCGGGCTACAATGAGCAGTTCTTC
J: TRBJ1-5; size: few; V: TRBV7-9; D: -; length: 13; CDR3: CASSQSRGQPQHF; DNA: TGTGCCAGCAGTCAATCGAGGGGGCAGCCCCAGCATTTT
J: TRBJ2-1; size: -; V: TRBV4-3; D: -; length: 15; CDR3: CASTEGPSEYNEQFF; DNA: TGCGCCAGCACCGAAGGCCCTAGCGAGTACAATGAGCAGTTCTTC
J: TRBJ2-2; size: many; V: TRBV12-3/TRBV12-4; D: -; length: 16; CDR3: CASTPGWRGNTGELFF; DNA: TGTGCCAGCACCCCCGGGTGGCGGGGGAACACCGGGGAGCTGTTTTTT
J: TRBJ2-3; size: few; V: TRBV7-2; D: -; length: 15; CDR3: CASSLGGILTDTQYF; DNA: TGTGCCAGCAGCTTAGGCGGGATTCTTACAGATACGCAGTATTTT
J: TRBJ1-1; size: -; V: TRBV9; D: TRBD1; length: 14; CDR3: CASRAGQGNTEAFF; DNA: TGTGCCAGCAGGGCGGGACAGGGGAACACTGAAGCTTTCTTT
J: TRBJ2-1; size: -; V: TRBV7-2; D: -; length: 15; CDR3: CASSLSIEASQVEFF; DNA: TGTGCCAGCAGCTTATCTATTGAGGCGTCCCAAGTAGAGTTCTTC
J: TRBJ1-1; size: -; V: TRBV20-1; D: -; length: 14; CDR3: CSAQRGNLNTEAFF; DNA: TGCAGTGCCCAAAGGGGGAACCTGAACACTGAAGCTTTCTTT
J: TRBJ2-7; size: -; V: TRBV19; D: -; length: 16; CDR3: CASSIGRHLASYEQYF; DNA: TGTGCCAGTAGTATTGGGAGACACCTTGCCTCCTACGAGCAGTACTTC
J: TRBJ2-2; size: -; V: TRBV12-3/TRBV12-4; D: TRBD2; length: 17; CDR3: CASRRLAGGVRTGELFF; DNA: TGTGCCAGCAGACGACTAGCGGGAGGGGTGAGAACCGGGGAGCTGTTTTTT
J: TRBJ1-2; size: -; V: TRBV14; D: -; length: 15; CDR3: CASSQEGGRRTSYTF; DNA: TGTGCCAGCAGCCAAGAAGGGGGGCGCCGAACCAGCTACACCTTC
J: TRBJ1-4; size: once; V: TRBV20-1; D: -; length: 13; CDR3: CSALTATNEKLFF; DNA: TGCAGTGCTCTGACAGCGACTAATGAAAAACTGTTTTTT
J: TRBJ2-1; size: -; V: TRBV6-6; D: -; length: 16; CDR3: CASSSGATRNLNEQFF; DNA: TGTGCCAGCAGTTCCGGAGCCACGAGGAATTTAAATGAGCAGTTCTTC
J: TRBJ2-1; size: -; V: TRBV20-1; D: -; length: 15; CDR3: CSARSGRSSYNEQFF; DNA: TGCAGTGCTAGGAGTGGGCGCAGCTCCTACAATGAGCAGTTCTTC
J: TRBJ2-1; size: -; V: TRBV10-3; D: TRBD2; length: 15; CDR3: CAISEIAGGLGEQFF; DNA: TGTGCCATCAGTGAGATAGCGGGAGGGTTGGGTGAGCAGTTCTTC
J: TRBJ2-3; size: few; V: TRBV20-1; D: TRBD2; length: 17; CDR3: CSASLAGPPWRADTQYF; DNA: TGCAGTGCTAGCCTAGCGGGACCCCCCTGGCGGGCAGATACGCAGTATTTT
J: TRBJ2-1; size: many; V: TRBV20-1; D: -; length: 13; CDR3: CSAKASSYNEQFF; DNA: TGCAGTGCTAAGGCTAGCTCCTACAATGAGCAGTTCTTC
J: TRBJ1-4; size: few; V: TRBV7-9; D: -; length: 14; CDR3: CASSRQRGDEKLFF; DNA: TGTGCCAGCAGCAGGCAGAGGGGTGATGAAAAACTGTTTTTT
J: TRBJ1-3; size: -; V: TRBV5-1; D: -; length: 16; CDR3: CASSLGGAISGNTIYF; DNA: TGCGCCAGCAGCTTGGGGGGGGCGATCTCTGGAAACACCATATATTTT
J: TRBJ2-3; size: few; V: TRBV28; D: TRBD2; length: 15; CDR3: CASHPAGGPGDTQYF; DNA: TGTGCCAGCCACCCCGCGGGAGGGCCCGGAGATACGCAGTATTTT
J: TRBJ2-7; size: -; V: TRBV9; D: -; length: 14; CDR3: CASSVAGRSYEQYF; DNA: TGTGCCAGCAGCGTAGCGGGACGATCCTACGAGCAGTACTTC
J: TRBJ1-2; size: few; V: TRBV5-6; D: TRBD1; length: 15; CDR3: CASSYTGAANYGYTF; DNA: TGTGCCAGCAGTTATACAGGGGCCGCTAACTATGGCTACACCTTC
J: TRBJ1-2; size: -; V: TRBV7-9; D: -; length: 14; CDR3: CASSQQGFAGGYTF; DNA: TGTGCCAGCAGCCAACAGGGTTTTGCGGGGGGCTACACCTTC
J: TRBJ2-7; size: -; V: TRBV7-9; D: -; length: 14; CDR3: CASSVRGDGYEQYF; DNA: TGTGCCAGCAGCGTAAGAGGGGACGGCTACGAGCAGTACTTC
J: TRBJ2-7; size: -; V: TRBV12-3/TRBV12-4; D: -; length: 14; CDR3: CASSSYRQYNEQYF; DNA: TGTGCCAGCAGCTCATACCGACAGTACAATGAGCAGTACTTC
J: TRBJ2-7; size: -; V: TRBV6-2/TRBV6-3; D: TRBD2; length: 15; CDR3: CASSYWTSGRYEQYF; DNA: TGTGCCAGCAGTTACTGGACTAGCGGGAGGTACGAGCAGTACTTC